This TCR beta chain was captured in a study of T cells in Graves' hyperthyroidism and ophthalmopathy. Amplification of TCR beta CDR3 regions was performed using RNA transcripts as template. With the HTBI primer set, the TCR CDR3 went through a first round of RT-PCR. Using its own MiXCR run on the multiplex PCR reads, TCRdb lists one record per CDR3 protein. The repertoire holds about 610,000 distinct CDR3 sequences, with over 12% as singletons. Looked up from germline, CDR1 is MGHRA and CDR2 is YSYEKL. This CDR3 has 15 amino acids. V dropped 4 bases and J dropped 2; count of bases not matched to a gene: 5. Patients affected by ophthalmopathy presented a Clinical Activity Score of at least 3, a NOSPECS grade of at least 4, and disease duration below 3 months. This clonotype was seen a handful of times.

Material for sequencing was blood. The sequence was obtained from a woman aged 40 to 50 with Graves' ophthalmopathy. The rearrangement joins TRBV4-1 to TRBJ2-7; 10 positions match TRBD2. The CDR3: CASSPPSGGPYEQYF. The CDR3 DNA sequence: TGCGCCAGCAGCCCGCCTAGCGGGGGCCCCTACGAGCAGTACTTC.